These T cell receptor beta chains were read from a single sample in a study of chemoradiotherapy in HPV16-positive cancers. Libraries were prepared by immunoSEQ multiplex PCR; TCRdb keeps only in-frame clonotypes and omits some of them. This table holds tens of thousands of clones, roughly 92% found once. Sequences were derived from blood, sampled from a patient who underwent chemoradiotherapy. The origin of the receptors is a human donor with HPV-associated anogenital cancer. The CDR3 runs from the conserved cysteine through the conserved F or W. A D gene is named only where the DNA matches it firmly. A clone size is listed for some rows: how often the clone was seen (once, few, many), or a class if it is expanded.

CDR3nt	CDR3aa	j_gene	v_gene	abundance	d_gene
TGTGCCAGTAGTATAGCGGGCACGGGCTCCAACACCATATATTTT	CASSIAGTGSNTIYF	TRBJ1-3	TRBV19	NA	NA
TGCGCCAGCAGAGACAGGGAGGTGGGTGGCTACACCTTC	CASRDREVGGYTF	TRBJ1-2	TRBV4-3	few	TRBD1
TGCGCCAGCAGCCTACGACTAGCGGGAGACAATGAGCAGTTCTTC	CASSLRLAGDNEQFF	TRBJ2-1	TRBV4-3	NA	TRBD2
TGTGCCAGCAGCTTAGGCTCCTCCTATGGCTACACCTTC	CASSLGSSYGYTF	TRBJ1-2	TRBV7-9	NA	NA
TGTGCCAGCAGAGAGGGGGCGGGGGAGCAGTACTTC	CASREGAGEQYF	TRBJ2-7	TRBV7-9	NA	NA
TGTGCCAGCGCCGGCGGGGTCACAGATACGCAGTATTTT	CASAGGVTDTQYF	TRBJ2-3	TRBV27	NA	NA
TGTGCCAGCAGGAGGCAGCTTAACACCGGGGAGCTGTTTTTT	CASRRQLNTGELFF	TRBJ2-2	TRBV2	NA	NA
TGTGCCAGCAGTTTAGAGGGCAGGGGATTTAACTATGGCTACACCTTC	CASSLEGRGFNYGYTF	TRBJ1-2	TRBV28	NA	NA
TGTGCCAGCAGCTTAGATGATTCCTACGAGCAGTACTTC	CASSLDDSYEQYF	TRBJ2-7	TRBV11-3	NA	NA
TGTGCCAGCAGCTTCTATCGGGGGACCTCTGAAGCTTTCTTT	CASSFYRGTSEAFF	TRBJ1-1	TRBV7-6	NA	NA
TGTGCCAGCAGCTTAGTTAACAGGGGGGATTCACCCCTCCACTTT	CASSLVNRGDSPLHF	TRBJ1-6	TRBV7-2	NA	TRBD1
TGTGCCATCAGTGATCTGGAAGGGGCGAACTATGGCTACACCTTC	CAISDLEGANYGYTF	TRBJ1-2	TRBV10-3	NA	NA
TGTGCCAGCAGCTTAGCGGCAGCCTACGAGCAGTACTTC	CASSLAAAYEQYF	TRBJ2-7	TRBV7-2	NA	NA
TGTGCCAGCAGTTTAGGGGTAGCTGGCTACACCTTC	CASSLGVAGYTF	TRBJ1-2	TRBV28	NA	NA
TGTGCCAGCCGAGGACTAGCGGGGGGGGAATACAATGAGCAGTTCTTC	CASRGLAGGEYNEQFF	TRBJ2-1	TRBV19	NA	TRBD2
TGCGCCAGCAGCCAACAAGGCCTCGGGATCCCGAACTATGGCTACACCTTC	CASSQQGLGIPNYGYTF	TRBJ1-2	TRBV4-1	NA	NA
TGCGCCAGCAGCCTTGGGGGCAGGGGAGGTACAGATACGCAGTATTTT	CASSLGGRGGTDTQYF	TRBJ2-3	TRBV5-1	NA	NA
TGTGCCACCAGCAGAGGGGGGAGGGCGGGAACCAATCAGCCCCAGCATTTT	CATSRGGRAGTNQPQHF	TRBJ1-5	TRBV15	NA	NA
TGTGCCAGCAGCTTGGTAGACAACCAAGAGACCCAGTACTTC	CASSLVDNQETQYF	TRBJ2-5	TRBV5-6	NA	NA
TGTGCCAGCTCACCGGGACAGGGCAGTCAGCCCCAGCATTTT	CASSPGQGSQPQHF	TRBJ1-5	TRBV18	NA	TRBD1
TGTGCCAGCAGCGTTCCAGGGGGCGAGACAGATACGCAGTATTTT	CASSVPGGETDTQYF	TRBJ2-3	TRBV9	NA	TRBD1
TGCGCCAGCAGGACCGGGACTAGCGGGAGAAATGAGCAGTTCTTC	CASRTGTSGRNEQFF	TRBJ2-1	TRBV5-1	NA	TRBD2
TGCGCCAGCAGTTACAGGGGAGGCAATGAGCAGTTCTTC	CASSYRGGNEQFF	TRBJ2-1	TRBV4-3	NA	NA
TGTGCCAGCAGCTTTGCGGGGGCCTACGAGCAGTACTTC	CASSFAGAYEQYF	TRBJ2-7	TRBV11-1	NA	TRBD2
TGTGCCAGCAGTGACTCGGGACTAGTCCTCTACGAGCAGTACTTC	CASSDSGLVLYEQYF	TRBJ2-7	TRBV6-4	NA	TRBD2
TGTGCCAGCAGTTTAAACGGCGACCACTATGGCTACACCTTC	CASSLNGDHYGYTF	TRBJ1-2	TRBV28	NA	NA
TGTGCCAGCAGCAAAGGAGGGGGCTTTTTGGAGACCCAGTACTTC	CASSKGGGFLETQYF	TRBJ2-5	TRBV21-1	NA	NA